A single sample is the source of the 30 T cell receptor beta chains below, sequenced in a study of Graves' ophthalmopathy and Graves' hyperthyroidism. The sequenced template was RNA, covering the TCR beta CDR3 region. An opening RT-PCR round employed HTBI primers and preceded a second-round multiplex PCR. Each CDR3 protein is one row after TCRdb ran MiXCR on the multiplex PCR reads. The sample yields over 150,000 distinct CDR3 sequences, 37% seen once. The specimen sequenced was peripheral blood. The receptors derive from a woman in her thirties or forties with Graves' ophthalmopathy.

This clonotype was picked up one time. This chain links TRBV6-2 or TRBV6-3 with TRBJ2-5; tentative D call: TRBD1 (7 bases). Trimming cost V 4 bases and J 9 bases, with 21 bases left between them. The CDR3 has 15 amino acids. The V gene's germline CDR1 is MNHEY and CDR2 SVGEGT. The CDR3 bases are TGTGCCAGCAGTTGCGAGGTGGACAGGCCGGGGGCCCAGTACTTC. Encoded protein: CASSCEVDRPGAQYF.

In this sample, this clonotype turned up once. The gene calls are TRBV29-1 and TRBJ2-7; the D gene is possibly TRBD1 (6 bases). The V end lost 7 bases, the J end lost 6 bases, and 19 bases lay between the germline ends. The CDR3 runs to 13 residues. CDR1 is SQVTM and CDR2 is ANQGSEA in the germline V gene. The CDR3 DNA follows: TGCAGCGCCAGTACAGGGAACGGGGCCGAGCAGTACTTC. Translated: CSASTGNGAEQYF.

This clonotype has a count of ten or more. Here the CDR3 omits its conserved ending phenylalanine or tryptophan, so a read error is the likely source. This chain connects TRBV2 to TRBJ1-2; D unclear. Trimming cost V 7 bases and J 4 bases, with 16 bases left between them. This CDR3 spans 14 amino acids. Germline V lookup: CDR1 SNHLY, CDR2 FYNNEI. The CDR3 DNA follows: TGTGCCAGCATTTCTATGACAAAACTCTATGGCTACACCCTC. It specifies CASISMTKLYGYTL.

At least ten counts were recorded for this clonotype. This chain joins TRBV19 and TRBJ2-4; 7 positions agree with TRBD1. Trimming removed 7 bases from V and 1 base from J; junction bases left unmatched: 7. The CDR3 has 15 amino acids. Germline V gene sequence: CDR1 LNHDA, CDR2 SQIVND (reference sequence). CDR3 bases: TGTGCCAGTACTCCGACAGGGAAGGCCAAAAACATTCAGTACTTC. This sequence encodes CASTPTGKAKNIQYF.

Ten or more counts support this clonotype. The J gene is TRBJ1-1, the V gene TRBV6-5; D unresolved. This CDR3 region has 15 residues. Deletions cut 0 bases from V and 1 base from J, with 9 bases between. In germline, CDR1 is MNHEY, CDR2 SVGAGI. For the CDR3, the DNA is TGTGCCAGCAGTTACTCGAATAAGGCGAACACTGAAGCTTTCTTT. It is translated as CASSYSNKANTEAFF.

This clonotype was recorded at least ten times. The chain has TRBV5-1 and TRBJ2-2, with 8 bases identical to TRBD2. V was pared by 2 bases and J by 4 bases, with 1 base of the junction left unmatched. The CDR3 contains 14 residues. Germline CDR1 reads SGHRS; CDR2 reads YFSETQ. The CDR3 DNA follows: TGCGCCAGCAGCTTCGGGGGGGTCACCGGGGAGCTGTTTTTT. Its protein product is CASSFGGVTGELFF.

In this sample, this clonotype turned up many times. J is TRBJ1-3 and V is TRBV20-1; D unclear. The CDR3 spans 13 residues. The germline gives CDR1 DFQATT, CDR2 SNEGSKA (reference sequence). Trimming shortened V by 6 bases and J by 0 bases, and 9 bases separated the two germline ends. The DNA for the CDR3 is TGCAGTGCCCAACGGGACTCTGGAAACACCATATATTTT. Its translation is CSAQRDSGNTIYF.

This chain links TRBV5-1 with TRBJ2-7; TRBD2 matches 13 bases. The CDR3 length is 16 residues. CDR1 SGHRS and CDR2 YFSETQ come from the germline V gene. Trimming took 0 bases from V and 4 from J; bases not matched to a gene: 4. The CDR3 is CASSLAWGLAGYEQYF. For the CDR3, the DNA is TGCGCCAGCAGCTTGGCCTGGGGACTAGCGGGATACGAGCAGTACTTC.

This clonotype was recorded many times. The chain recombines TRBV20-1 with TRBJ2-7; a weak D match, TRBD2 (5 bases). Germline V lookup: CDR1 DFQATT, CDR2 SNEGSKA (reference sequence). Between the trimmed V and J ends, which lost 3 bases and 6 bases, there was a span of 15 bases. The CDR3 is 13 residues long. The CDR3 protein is CSARVLLEGEQYF. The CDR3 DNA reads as TGCAGTGCTAGGGTGCTCTTAGAGGGCGAGCAGTACTTC.

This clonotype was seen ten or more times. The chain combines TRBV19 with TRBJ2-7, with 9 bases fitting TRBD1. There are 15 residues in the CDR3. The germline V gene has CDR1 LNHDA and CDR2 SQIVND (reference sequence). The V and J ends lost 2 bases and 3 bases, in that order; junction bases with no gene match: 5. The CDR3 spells CASSISKGQGYEQYF. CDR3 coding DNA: TGTGCCAGTAGTATAAGTAAGGGACAGGGCTACGAGCAGTACTTC.

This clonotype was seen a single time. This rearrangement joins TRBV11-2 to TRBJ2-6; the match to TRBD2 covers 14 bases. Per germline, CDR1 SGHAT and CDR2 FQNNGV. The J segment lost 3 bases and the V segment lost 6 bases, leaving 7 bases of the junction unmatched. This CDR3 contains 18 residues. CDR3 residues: CASRPGLAGGGGANVLTF. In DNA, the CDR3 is TGTGCCAGCAGACCAGGACTAGCGGGAGGTGGTGGGGCCAACGTCCTGACTTTC. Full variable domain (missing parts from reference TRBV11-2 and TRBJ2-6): EAGVAQSPRYKIIEKRQSVAFWCNPISGHATLYWYQQILGQGPKLLIQFQNNGVVDDSQLPKDRFSAERLKGVDSTLKIQPAKLEDSAVYLCASRPGLAGGGGANVLTFGAGSRLTVL.

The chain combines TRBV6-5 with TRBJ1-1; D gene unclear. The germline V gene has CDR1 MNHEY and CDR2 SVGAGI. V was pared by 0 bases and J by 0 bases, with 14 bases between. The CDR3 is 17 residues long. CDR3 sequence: CASSYSTSWTLNTEAFF. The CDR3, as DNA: TGTGCCAGCAGTTACTCGACTTCGTGGACGCTGAACACTGAAGCTTTCTTT.

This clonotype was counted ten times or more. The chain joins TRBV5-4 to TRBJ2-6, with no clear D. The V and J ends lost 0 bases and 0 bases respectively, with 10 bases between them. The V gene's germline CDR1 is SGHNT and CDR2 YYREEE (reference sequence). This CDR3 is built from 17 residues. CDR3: CASSLGGKFSGANVLTF. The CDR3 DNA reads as TGTGCCAGCAGCTTGGGGGGTAAATTCTCTGGGGCCAACGTCCTGACTTTC.

The CDR3 reads CASSQWMGSGANVLTF. Written as DNA, the CDR3 is TGTGCCAGCAGCCAATGGATGGGCTCTGGGGCCAACGTCCTGACTTTC. This chain links TRBV26 with TRBJ2-6. TRBV26 is a pseudogene locus. The CDR3 is 16 residues long.

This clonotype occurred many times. As DNA, the CDR3 is TGTGCCAGCAGCTCCAGGACAGGGGACGAGCAGTACTTC. Encoded protein: CASSSRTGDEQYF. This rearrangement joins TRBV7-2 to TRBJ2-7; the match to TRBD1 covers 9 bases. The CDR3 is 13 residues long. Germline V lookup: CDR1 SGHTA, CDR2 FQGNSA. J lost 5 bases, V lost 4 bases, and 3 bases had no gene match.

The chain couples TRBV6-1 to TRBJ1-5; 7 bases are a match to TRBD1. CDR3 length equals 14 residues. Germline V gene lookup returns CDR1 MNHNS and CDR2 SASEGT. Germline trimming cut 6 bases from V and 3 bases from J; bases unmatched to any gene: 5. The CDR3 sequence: CASRVTGINQPQHF. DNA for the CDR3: TGTGCCAGCAGAGTGACAGGGATCAATCAGCCCCAGCATTTT.

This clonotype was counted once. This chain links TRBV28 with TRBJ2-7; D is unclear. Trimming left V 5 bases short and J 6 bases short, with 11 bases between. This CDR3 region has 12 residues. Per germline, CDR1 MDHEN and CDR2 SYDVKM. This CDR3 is CASSPPQTEQYF. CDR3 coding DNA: TGTGCCAGCAGTCCTCCCCAAACCGAGCAGTACTTC.

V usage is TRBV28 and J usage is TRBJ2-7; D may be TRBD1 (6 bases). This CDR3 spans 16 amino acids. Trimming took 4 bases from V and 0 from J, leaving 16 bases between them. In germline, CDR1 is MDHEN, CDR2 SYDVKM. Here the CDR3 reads CASSSRTAFPSYEQYF. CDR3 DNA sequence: TGTGCCAGCAGTTCCCGGACAGCTTTCCCCTCCTACGAGCAGTACTTC.

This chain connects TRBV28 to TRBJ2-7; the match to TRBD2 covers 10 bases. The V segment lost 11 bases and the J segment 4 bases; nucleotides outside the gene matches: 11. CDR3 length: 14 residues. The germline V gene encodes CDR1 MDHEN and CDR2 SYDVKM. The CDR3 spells CAATSSGSRYEQYF. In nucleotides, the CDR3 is TGTGCCGCAACGTCTAGCGGGAGTAGGTACGAGCAGTACTTC.

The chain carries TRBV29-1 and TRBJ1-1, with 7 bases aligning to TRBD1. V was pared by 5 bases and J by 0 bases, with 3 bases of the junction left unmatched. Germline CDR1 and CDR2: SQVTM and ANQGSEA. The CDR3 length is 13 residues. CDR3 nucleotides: TGCAGCGTTATAGACAGGGTGAACACTGAAGCTTTCTTT. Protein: CSVIDRVNTEAFF.

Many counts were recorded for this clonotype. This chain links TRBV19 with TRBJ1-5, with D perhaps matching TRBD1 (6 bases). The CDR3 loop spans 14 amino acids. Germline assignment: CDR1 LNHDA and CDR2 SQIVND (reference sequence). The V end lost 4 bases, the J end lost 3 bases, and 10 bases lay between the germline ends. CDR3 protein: CASSTSGDNQPQHF. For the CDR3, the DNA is TGTGCCAGTAGTACCTCAGGGGACAATCAGCCCCAGCATTTT.

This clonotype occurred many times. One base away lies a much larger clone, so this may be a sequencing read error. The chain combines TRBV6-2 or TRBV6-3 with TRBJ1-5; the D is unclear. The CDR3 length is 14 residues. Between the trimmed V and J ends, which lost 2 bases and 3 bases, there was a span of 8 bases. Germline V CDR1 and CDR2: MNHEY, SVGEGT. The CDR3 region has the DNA TGTGCCAGCAGTTACGGCAGGCACAATCAGCCCCAGCATTTT. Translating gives CASSYGRHNQPQHF.

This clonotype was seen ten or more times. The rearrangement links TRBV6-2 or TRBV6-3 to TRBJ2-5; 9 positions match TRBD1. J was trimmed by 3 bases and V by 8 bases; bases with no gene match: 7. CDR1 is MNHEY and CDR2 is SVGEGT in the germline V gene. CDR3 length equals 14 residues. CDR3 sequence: CASAPQGAEETQYF. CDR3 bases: TGTGCCAGCGCTCCACAGGGGGCCGAAGAGACCCAGTACTTC.

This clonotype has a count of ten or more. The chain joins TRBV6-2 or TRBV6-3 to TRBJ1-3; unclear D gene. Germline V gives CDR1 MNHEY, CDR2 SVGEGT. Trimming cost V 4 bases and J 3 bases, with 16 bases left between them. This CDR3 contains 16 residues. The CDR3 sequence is CASSLGGRLGGNTIYF. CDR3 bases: TGTGCCAGCAGTTTAGGAGGACGCCTAGGTGGAAACACCATATATTTT.

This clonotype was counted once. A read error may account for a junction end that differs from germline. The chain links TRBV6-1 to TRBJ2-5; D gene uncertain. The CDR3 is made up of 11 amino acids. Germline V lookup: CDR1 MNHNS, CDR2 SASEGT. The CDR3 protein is CAGSRGETQYF. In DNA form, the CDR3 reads TGTGCCGGCAGTCGTGGGGAGACCCAGTACTTC.

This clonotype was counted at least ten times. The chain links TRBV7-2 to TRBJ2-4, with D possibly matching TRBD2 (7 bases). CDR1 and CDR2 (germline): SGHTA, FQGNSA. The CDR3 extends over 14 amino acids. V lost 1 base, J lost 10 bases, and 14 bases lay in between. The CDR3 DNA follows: TGTGCCAGCAGCTTAGAAGGGGGGGAGGAGATTCAGTACTTC. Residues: CASSLEGGEEIQYF. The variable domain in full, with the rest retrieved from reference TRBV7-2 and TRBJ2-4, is GAGVSQSPSNKVTEKGKDVELRCDPISGHTALYWYRQSLGQGLEFLIYFQGNSAPDKSGLPSDRFSAERTGGSVSTLTIQRTQQEDSAVYLCASSLEGGEEIQYFGAGTRLSVL.

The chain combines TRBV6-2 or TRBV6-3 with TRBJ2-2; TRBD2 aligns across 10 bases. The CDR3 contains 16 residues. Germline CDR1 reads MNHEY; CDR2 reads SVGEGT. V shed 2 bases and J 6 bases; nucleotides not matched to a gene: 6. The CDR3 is CASSYIMLAGAGELFF. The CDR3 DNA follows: TGTGCCAGCAGTTACATTATGCTAGCGGGAGCCGGGGAGCTGTTTTTT.

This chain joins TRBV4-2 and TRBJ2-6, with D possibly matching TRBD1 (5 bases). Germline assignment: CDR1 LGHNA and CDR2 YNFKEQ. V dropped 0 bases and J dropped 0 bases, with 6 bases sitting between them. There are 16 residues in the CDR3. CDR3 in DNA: TGTGCCAGCAGCCAAGAGGACAACTCTGGGGCCAACGTCCTGACTTTC. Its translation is CASSQEDNSGANVLTF.

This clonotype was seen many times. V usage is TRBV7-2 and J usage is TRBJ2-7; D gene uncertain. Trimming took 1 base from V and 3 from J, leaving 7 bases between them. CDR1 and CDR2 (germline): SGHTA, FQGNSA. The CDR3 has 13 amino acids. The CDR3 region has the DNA TGTGCCAGCAGCTTAGTTTTGGTCTACGAGCAGTACTTC. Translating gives CASSLVLVYEQYF.

This CDR3 is CSGVAESSYEQYF. The CDR3 coding sequence is TGCAGTGGGGTAGCGGAAAGCTCCTACGAGCAGTACTTC. The rearrangement joins TRBV20-1 to TRBJ2-7, with D possibly being TRBD2 (6 bases). The CDR3 has 13 amino acids. V was cut by 7 bases and J by 0 bases, with 13 bases left in between. Per the germline V gene, CDR1 is DFQATT and CDR2 is SNEGSKA (reference sequence).